This T cell receptor beta chain stems from a study of graft-versus-host responses after intestinal transplantation. Per germline, CDR1 LGHNA and CDR2 YSLEER. V lost 3 bases to trimming and J lost 2 bases, with 11 bases between them. The CDR3 covers 14 residues. The assay was immunoSEQ multiplex PCR, and TCRdb's table has in-frame clones only and misses some. The sample holds some 26,000 clones, approximately 93% seen once. Sample: PBMCs, taken 156 days after intestinal transplant. The chain recombines TRBV4-3 with TRBJ2-7; D possibly uses TRBD1 or TRBD2 (5 bases each). This TCR came from a human patient who received an intestinal transplant, so some T cells may come from the graft donor. The CDR3 DNA sequence: TGCGCCAGCAGCCAGGGACGGGTGGCCTACGAGCAGTACTTC. This gives the protein CASSQGRVAYEQYF.